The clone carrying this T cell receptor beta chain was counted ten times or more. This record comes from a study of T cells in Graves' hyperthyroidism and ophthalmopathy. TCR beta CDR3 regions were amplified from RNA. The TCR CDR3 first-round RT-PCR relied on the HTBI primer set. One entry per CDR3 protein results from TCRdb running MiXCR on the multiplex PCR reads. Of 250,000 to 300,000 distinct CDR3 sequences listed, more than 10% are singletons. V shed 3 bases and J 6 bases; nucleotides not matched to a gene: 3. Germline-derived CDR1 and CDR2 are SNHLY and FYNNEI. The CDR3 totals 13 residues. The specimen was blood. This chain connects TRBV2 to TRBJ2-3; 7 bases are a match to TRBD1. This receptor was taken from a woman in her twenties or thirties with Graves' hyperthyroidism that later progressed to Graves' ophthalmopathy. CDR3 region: CASSDRGGDTQYF. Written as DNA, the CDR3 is TGTGCCAGCAGTGATCGAGGGGGCGATACGCAGTATTTT.